This TCR beta chain was identified during a study of blood T cell repertoires in COVID-19. Sequencing used immunoSEQ multiplex PCR; TCRdb keeps in-frame clones, though not all of them. The sample records 300,000 to 400,000 clones, 85% being singletons. V lost 4 bases to trimming and J lost 0 bases, with 8 bases between them. Germline V gene data show CDR1 as SGHKS and CDR2 as YYEKEE (reference sequence). The CDR3 length is 13 residues. The sequencing input was PBMCs or T cells enriched from blood (not recorded which). The chain employs TRBV5-5 and TRBJ2-7; D gene unclear. The receptor was isolated from a woman in her twenties or thirties who had been exposed to COVID-19. CDR3 nucleotide sequence: TGTGCCAGCAGCCTCAGGCTCTCCTACGAGCAGTACTTC. Its protein product is CASSLRLSYEQYF.